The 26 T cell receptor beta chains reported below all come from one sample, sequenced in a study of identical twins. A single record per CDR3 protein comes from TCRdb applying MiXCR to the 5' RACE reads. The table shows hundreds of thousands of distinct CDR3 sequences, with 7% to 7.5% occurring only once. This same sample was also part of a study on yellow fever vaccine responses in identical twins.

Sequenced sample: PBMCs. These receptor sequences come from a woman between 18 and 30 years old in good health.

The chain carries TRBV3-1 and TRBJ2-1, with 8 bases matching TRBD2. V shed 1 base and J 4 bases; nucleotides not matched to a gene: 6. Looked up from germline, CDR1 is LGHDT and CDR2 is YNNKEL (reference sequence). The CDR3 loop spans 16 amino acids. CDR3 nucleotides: TGTGCCAGCAGCCAAGCTGGGACTAGGAGGTACAATGAGCAGTTCTTC. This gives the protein CASSQAGTRRYNEQFF.

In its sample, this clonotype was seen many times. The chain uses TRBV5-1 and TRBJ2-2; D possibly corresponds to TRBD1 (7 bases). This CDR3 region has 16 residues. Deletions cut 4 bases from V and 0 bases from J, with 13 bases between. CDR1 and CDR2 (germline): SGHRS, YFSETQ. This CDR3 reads CASSQAGQPNTGELFF. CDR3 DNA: TGCGCCAGCAGCCAGGCGGGACAGCCGAACACCGGGGAGCTGTTTTTT.

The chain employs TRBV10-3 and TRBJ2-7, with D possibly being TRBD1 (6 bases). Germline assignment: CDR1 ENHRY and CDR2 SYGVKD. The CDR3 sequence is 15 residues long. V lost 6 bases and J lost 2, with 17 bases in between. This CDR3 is CAISATGSPTYEQYF. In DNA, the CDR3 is TGTGCCATCAGCGCAACAGGGTCCCCAACCTACGAGCAGTACTTC.

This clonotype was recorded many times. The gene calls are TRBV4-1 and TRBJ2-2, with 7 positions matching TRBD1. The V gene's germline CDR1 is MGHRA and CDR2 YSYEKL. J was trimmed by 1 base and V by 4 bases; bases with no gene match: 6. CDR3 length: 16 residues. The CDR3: CASSPGQDENTGELFF. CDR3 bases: TGCGCCAGCAGCCCAGGACAGGACGAGAACACCGGGGAGCTGTTTTTT.

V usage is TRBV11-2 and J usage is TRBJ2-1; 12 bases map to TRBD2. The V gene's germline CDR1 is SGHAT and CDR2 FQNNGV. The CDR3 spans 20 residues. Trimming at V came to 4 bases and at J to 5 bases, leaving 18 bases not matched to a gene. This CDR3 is CASSSRTSGALGRDDNEQFF. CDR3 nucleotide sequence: TGTGCCAGCAGCTCACGGACTAGCGGGGCCTTGGGTCGCGATGACAATGAGCAGTTCTTC. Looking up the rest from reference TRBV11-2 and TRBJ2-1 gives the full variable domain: EAGVAQSPRYKIIEKRQSVAFWCNPISGHATLYWYQQILGQGPKLLIQFQNNGVVDDSQLPKDRFSAERLKGVDSTLKIQPAKLEDSAVYLCASSSRTSGALGRDDNEQFFGPGTRLTVL.

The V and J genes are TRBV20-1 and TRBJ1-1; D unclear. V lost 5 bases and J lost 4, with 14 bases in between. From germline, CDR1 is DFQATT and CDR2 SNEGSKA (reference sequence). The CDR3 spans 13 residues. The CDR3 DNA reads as TGCAGTGCTCAAGACCAACCGCGCACTGAAGCTTTCTTT. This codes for CSAQDQPRTEAFF.

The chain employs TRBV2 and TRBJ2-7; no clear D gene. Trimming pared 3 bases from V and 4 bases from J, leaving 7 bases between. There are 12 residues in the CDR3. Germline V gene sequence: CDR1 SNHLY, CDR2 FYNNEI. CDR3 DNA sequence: TGTGCCAGCAGTGATAAGGCTTACGAGCAGTACGTC. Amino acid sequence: CASSDKAYEQYV.

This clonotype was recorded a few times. CDR3 nucleotide sequence: TGTGCCAGCAGTTCGGACTATTTGGGCGGGGACGTGTCAGAGACCCAGTACTTC. Encoded protein: CASSSDYLGGDVSETQYF. The chain employs TRBV12-3 or TRBV12-4 and TRBJ2-5; D may be TRBD2 (6 bases). Trimming took 4 bases from V and 4 from J, leaving 25 bases between them. The CDR3 extends over 18 amino acids.

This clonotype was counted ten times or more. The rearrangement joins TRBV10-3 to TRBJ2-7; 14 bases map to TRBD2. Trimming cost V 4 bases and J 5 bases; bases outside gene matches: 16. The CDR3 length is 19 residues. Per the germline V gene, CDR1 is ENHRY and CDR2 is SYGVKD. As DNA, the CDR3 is TGTGCCATCAGTGGTCAGCTGGTACCCGGGACTAGCGGGAGTGACGAGCAGTACTTC. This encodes CAISGQLVPGTSGSDEQYF.

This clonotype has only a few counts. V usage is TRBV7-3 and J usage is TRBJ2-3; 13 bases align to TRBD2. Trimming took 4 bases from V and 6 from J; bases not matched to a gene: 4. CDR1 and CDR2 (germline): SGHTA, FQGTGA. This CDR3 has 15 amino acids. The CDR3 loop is CASSWGTSGMDTQYF. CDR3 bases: TGTGCCAGCAGCTGGGGGACTAGCGGGATGGATACGCAGTATTTT.

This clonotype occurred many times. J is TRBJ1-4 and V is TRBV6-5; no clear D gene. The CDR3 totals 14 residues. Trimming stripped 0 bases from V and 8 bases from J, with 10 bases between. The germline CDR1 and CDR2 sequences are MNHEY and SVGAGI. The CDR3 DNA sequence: TGTGCCAGCAGTTACTCGAGGCCACAAGAAAAACTGTTTTTT. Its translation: CASSYSRPQEKLFF.

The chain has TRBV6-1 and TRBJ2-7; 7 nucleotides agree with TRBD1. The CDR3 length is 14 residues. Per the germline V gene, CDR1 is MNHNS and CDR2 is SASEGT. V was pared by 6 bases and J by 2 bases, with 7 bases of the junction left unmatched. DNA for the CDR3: TGTGCCAGCAGCCGTCAAGGGGGCGCCTACGAGCAGTACTTC. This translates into CASSRQGGAYEQYF.

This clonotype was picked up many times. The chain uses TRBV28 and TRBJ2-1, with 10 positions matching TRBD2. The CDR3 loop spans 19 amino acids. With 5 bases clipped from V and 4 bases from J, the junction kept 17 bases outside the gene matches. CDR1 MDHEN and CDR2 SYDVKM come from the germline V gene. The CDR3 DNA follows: TGTGCCAGCAGTCCGTTAATGTTAAGGACTAGCGGAGATTACAATGAGCAGTTCTTC. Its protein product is CASSPLMLRTSGDYNEQFF.

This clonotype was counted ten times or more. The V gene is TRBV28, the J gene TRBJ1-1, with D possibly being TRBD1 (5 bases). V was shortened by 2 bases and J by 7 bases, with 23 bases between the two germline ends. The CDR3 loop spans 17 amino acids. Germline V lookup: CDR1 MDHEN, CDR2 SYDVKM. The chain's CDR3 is CASSLLTGVDLIYEAFF. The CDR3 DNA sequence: TGTGCCAGCAGTTTACTAACAGGCGTCGACCTCATTTATGAAGCTTTCTTT.

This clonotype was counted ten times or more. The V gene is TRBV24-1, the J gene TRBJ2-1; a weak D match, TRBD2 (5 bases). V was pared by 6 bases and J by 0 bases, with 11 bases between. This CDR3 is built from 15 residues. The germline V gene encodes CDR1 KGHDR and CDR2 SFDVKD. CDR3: CATSKLEGSYNEQFF. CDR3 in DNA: TGTGCCACCAGTAAGCTTGAGGGCTCCTACAATGAGCAGTTCTTC.

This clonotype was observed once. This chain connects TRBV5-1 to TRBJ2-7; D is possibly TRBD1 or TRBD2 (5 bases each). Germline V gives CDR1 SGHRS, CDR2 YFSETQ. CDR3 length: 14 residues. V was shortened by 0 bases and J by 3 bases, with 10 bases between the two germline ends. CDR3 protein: CASSLGGDRYEQYF. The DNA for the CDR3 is TGCGCCAGCAGCTTGGGAGGGGACCGCTACGAGCAGTACTTC.

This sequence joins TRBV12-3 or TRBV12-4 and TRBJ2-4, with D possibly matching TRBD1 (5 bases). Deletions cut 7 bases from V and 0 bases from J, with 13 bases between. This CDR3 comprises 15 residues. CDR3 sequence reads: CASTLTELAKNIQYF. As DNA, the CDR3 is TGTGCCAGCACCTTGACAGAACTAGCCAAAAACATTCAGTACTTC.

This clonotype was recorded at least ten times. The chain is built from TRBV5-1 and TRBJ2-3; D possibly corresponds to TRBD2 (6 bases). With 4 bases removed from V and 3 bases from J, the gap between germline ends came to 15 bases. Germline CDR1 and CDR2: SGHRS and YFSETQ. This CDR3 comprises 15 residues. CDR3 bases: TGCGCCAGCAGCCGACTAGGTGCCCCTACAGATACGCAGTATTTT. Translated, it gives CASSRLGAPTDTQYF.

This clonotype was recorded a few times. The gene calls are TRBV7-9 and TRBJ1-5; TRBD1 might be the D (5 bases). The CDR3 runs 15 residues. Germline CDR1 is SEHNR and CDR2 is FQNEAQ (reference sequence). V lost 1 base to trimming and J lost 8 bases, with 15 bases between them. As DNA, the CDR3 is TGTGCCAGCAGCTTAGTGGACACCCCGGCTGAGCCCCAGCATTTT. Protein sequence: CASSLVDTPAEPQHF. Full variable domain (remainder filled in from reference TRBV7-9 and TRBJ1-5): DTGVSQNPRHKITKRGQNVTFRCDPISEHNRLYWYRQTLGQGPEFLTYFQNEAQLEKSRLLSDRFSAERPKGSFSTLEIQRTEQGDSAMYLCASSLVDTPAEPQHFGDGTRLSIL.

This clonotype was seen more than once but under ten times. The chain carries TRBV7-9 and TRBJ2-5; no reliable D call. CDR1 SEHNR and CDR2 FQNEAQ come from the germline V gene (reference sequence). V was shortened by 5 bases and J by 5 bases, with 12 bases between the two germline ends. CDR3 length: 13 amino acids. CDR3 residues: CASSPPMGETQYF. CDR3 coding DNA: TGTGCCAGCAGCCCCCCGATGGGGGAGACCCAGTACTTC.

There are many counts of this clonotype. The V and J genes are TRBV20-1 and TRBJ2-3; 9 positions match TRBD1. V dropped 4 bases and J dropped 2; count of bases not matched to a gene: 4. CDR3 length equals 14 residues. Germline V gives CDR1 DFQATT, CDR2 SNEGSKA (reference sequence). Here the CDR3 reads CSAMGTGITDTQYF. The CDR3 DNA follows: TGCAGTGCTATGGGGACAGGGATCACAGATACGCAGTATTTT.

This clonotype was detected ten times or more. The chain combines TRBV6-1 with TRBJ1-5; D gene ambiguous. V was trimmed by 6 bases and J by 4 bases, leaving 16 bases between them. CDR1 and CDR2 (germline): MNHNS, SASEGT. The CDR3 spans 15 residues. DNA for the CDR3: TGTGCCAGCAGAGCCGGGATCATCAAAAATCAGCCCCAGCATTTT. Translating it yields CASRAGIIKNQPQHF.

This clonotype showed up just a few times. CDR3 protein: CASSRDRLGETQYF. In DNA form, the CDR3 reads TGCGCCAGCAGCAGGGACAGGTTAGGGGAGACCCAGTACTTC. This chain links TRBV5-1 with TRBJ2-5; 8 bases map to TRBD1. CDR3 length equals 14 residues. The germline V gene encodes CDR1 SGHRS and CDR2 YFSETQ. The V gene end was trimmed by 4 bases and the J gene end by 5 bases; junction bases not matched to a gene: 7.

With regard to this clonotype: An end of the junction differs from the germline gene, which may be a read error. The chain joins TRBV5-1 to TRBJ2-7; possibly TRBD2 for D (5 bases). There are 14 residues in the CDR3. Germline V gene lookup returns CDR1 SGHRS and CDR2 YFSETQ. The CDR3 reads CASSSGILSDEQYF. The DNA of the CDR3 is TGCGCCAGCAGCTCCGGGATCCTCTCCGACGAGCAGTACTTC.

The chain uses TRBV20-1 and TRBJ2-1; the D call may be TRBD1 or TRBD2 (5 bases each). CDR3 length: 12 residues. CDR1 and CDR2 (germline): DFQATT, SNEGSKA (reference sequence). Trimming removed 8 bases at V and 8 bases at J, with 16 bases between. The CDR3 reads CSTVGESHEQFF. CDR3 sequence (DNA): TGCAGTACAGTGGGGGAAAGCCATGAGCAGTTCTTC.

The CDR3 DNA reads as TGTGCCAGTAGCTCCACAGGGGGCAGTAGTTCACCCCTCCACTTT. Residues: CASSSTGGSSSPLHF. The rearrangement joins TRBV12-3 or TRBV12-4 to TRBJ1-6, with 9 bases aligning to TRBD1. After removal of 9 bases from V and 9 bases from J, the junction contained 12 bases not matched to a gene. The CDR3 consists of 15 residues.